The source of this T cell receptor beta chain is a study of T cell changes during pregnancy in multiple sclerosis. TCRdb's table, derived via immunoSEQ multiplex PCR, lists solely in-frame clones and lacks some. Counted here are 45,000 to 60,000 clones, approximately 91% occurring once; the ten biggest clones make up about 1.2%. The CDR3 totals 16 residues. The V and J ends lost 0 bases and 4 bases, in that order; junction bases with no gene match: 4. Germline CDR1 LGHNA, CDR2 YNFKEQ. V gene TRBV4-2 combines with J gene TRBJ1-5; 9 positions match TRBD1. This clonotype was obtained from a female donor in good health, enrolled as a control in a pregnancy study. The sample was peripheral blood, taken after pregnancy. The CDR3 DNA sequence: TGTGCCAGCAGCCAAGACCCCGGGACAGGGAATCAGCCCCAGCATTTT. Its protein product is CASSQDPGTGNQPQHF.